The 25 T cell receptor beta chains below come from one sample, sequenced in a study of OX40 agonist ivuxolimab in advanced cancers. Some clones are missing from TCRdb's copy, which holds only in-frame ones; the method was immunoSEQ multiplex PCR. Among 70,000 or so clones listed, 75% to 90% were seen once. The input for sequencing was CD4+ or CD8+ T cells sorted from blood, taken in a trial of the OX40 agonist ivuxolimab. The receptors stem from an adult with an advanced solid tumor such as melanoma, head and neck, liver or kidney cancer.

V is TRBV6-1 and J is TRBJ2-3; D remains unclear. Germline V gene data show CDR1 as MNHNS and CDR2 as SASEGT. This CDR3 region has 14 residues. The V gene lost 4 bases and the J gene lost 0 bases, with 8 bases spanning the gap. CDR3 nucleotides: TGTGCCAGCAGTGCCCCTGGGAGCACAGATACGCAGTATTTT. It is translated as CASSAPGSTDTQYF.

This rearrangement joins TRBV6-5 to TRBJ1-4; 9 bases align to TRBD1. J gave up 7 bases and V 6 bases, and 9 bases lay outside the gene matches. The CDR3 totals 15 residues. Germline V gene sequence: CDR1 MNHEY, CDR2 SVGAGI. The CDR3 sequence: CASRAFDRGSEKLFF. The CDR3 coding sequence is TGTGCCAGCAGAGCTTTCGACAGGGGGTCTGAAAAACTGTTTTTT.

The CDR3 loop reads CASSGGPANTEAFF. For the CDR3, the DNA is TGTGCCAGCTCAGGGGGCCCGGCCAACACTGAAGCTTTCTTT. The chain recombines TRBV9 with TRBJ1-1; 8 bases line up with TRBD1. This CDR3 region has 14 residues. Germline values: CDR1 SGDLS, CDR2 YYNGEE. The V gene end was trimmed by 7 bases and the J gene end by 2 bases; junction bases not matched to a gene: 7.

J is TRBJ2-7 and V is TRBV10-2, with 12 bases fitting TRBD2. With V trimmed by 8 bases and J by 1 base, 6 bases remained unmatched. Germline loops: CDR1 WSHSY, CDR2 SAAADI. This CDR3 spans 15 amino acids. The CDR3 here is CASRRTSGESYEQYF. Written as DNA, the CDR3 is TGCGCCAGCCGACGGACTAGCGGGGAGTCCTACGAGCAGTACTTC.

The V call is TRBV28, the J call TRBJ2-5; 7 bases match TRBD1. CDR3 size: 16 residues. The ends lost 6 bases at V and 2 bases at J; junction bases unmatched: 12. CDR1 and CDR2 from the germline V gene are MDHEN and SYDVKM. This chain's CDR3 is CASRMDRPRVQETQYF. As DNA, the CDR3 is TGTGCCAGCAGAATGGACAGGCCCCGGGTACAAGAGACCCAGTACTTC.

The chain uses TRBV30 and TRBJ2-5; tentatively, D is TRBD1 (5 bases). Germline-derived CDR1 and CDR2 are GTSNPN and SVGIG (reference sequence). CDR3 size: 12 residues. The V and J ends lost 3 bases and 2 bases respectively, with 7 bases between them. CDR3: CAWSRQQETQYF. CDR3 in DNA: TGTGCCTGGAGCAGACAGCAAGAGACCCAGTACTTC.

The chain joins TRBV5-5 to TRBJ2-1; the D is unclear. The CDR3 runs 15 residues. CDR1 SGHKS and CDR2 YYEKEE come from the germline V gene (reference sequence). Trimming pared 0 bases from V and 4 bases from J, leaving 11 bases between. CDR3 loop: CASSLDWPLYNEQFF. In nucleotides, the CDR3 is TGTGCCAGCAGCTTGGACTGGCCTCTTTACAATGAGCAGTTCTTC.

The gene calls are TRBV27 and TRBJ1-4; possibly TRBD1 for D (5 bases). The germline V gene has CDR1 MNHEY and CDR2 SMNVEV (reference sequence). The CDR3 covers 20 residues. V shed 7 bases and J shed 0 bases, with 27 bases lying between them. The chain's CDR3 is CASTRLAGGRGSATNEKLFF. The CDR3 bases are TGTGCCAGCACACGTTTAGCGGGGGGGAGAGGATCTGCAACTAATGAAAAACTGTTTTTT.

CDR3: CASSARTGIMYEQYF. CDR3 sequence (DNA): TGTGCCAGCAGCGCAAGGACAGGTATTATGTACGAGCAGTACTTC. The chain recombines TRBV9 with TRBJ2-7; 7 nucleotides match TRBD1. J gave up 4 bases and V 3 bases, and 10 bases lay outside the gene matches. This CDR3 is 15 amino acids long. CDR1 is SGDLS, CDR2 YYNGEE, per germline.

The V gene is TRBV14, the J gene TRBJ1-1; D remains ambiguous. Germline V gives CDR1 SGHDN, CDR2 FVKESK. CDR3 length: 13 amino acids. Trimming removed 5 bases at V and 7 bases at J, with 14 bases between. CDR3 loop: CASSGLRTNEAFF. The CDR3 bases are TGTGCCAGCAGCGGGTTACGGACGAATGAAGCTTTCTTT.

V usage is TRBV11-3 and J usage is TRBJ2-7; D ambiguous. Germline lookup yields CDR1 SGHNT and CDR2 YENEEA. The CDR3 is 12 amino acids. V lost 1 base and J 5 bases, leaving 6 bases between the germline ends. The chain's CDR3 is CASSLAGHEQYF. The CDR3 DNA reads as TGTGCCAGCAGCTTAGCGGGCCACGAGCAGTACTTC. The variable domain in full, with the rest retrieved from reference TRBV11-3 and TRBJ2-7, is EAGVVQSPRYKIIEKKQPVAFWCNPISGHNTLYWYLQNLGQGPELLIRYENEEAVDDSQLPKDRFSAERLKGVDSTLKIQPAELGDSAVYLCASSLAGHEQYFGPGTRLTVT.

The chain is built from TRBV6-1 and TRBJ2-1, with D possibly matching TRBD1 (5 bases). Trimming took off 9 bases at V and 0 bases at J, with 12 bases between the two ends. Germline loops: CDR1 MNHNS, CDR2 SASEGT. This CDR3 region has 14 residues. The CDR3 protein is CASDPQGSYNEQFF. CDR3 DNA: TGTGCCAGTGACCCCCAGGGCTCCTACAATGAGCAGTTCTTC.

This rearrangement joins TRBV30 to TRBJ2-7; tentatively, D is TRBD1 or TRBD2 (7 bases each). The CDR3 runs 16 residues. Germline V lookup: CDR1 GTSNPN, CDR2 SVGIG (reference sequence). V dropped 0 bases and J dropped 7 bases, with 22 bases sitting between them. The CDR3 is CAWSVLEGQRRGEQYF. CDR3 nucleotides: TGTGCCTGGAGTGTCTTGGAGGGACAGCGGCGGGGGGAGCAGTACTTC.

The gene calls are TRBV11-2 and TRBJ2-7; TRBD2 matches at 8 bases. The CDR3 is 15 amino acids. With 6 bases clipped from V and 0 bases from J, the junction kept 7 bases outside the gene matches. Germline V CDR1 and CDR2: SGHAT, FQNNGV. CDR3 residues: CASSFVSGSSYEQYF. For the CDR3, the DNA is TGTGCCAGCAGTTTCGTGAGCGGGAGCTCCTACGAGCAGTACTTC.

This rearrangement joins TRBV10-3 to TRBJ1-1, with D maybe TRBD1 (6 bases). The CDR3 is made up of 14 amino acids. The V end lost 6 bases, the J end lost 1 base, and 12 bases lay between the germline ends. CDR1 and CDR2 from the germline V gene are ENHRY and SYGVKD. The CDR3 bases are TGTGCCATCAGCCCGGGACAAACGAACACTGAAGCTTTCTTT. Protein: CAISPGQTNTEAFF.

The rearrangement links TRBV6-5 to TRBJ2-7; maybe TRBD1 (8 bases). CDR3 length equals 15 residues. From germline, CDR1 is MNHEY and CDR2 SVGAGI. V gave up 5 bases and J gave up 3 bases, with 17 bases separating them. CDR3 protein: CASSANRGGIYEQYF. The CDR3 DNA reads TGTGCCAGCAGTGCCAACAGGGGGGGGATCTACGAGCAGTACTTC.

The V gene is TRBV19, the J gene TRBJ1-1; unclear D gene. Deletions cut 4 bases from V and 3 bases from J, with 9 bases between. The germline CDR1 and CDR2 sequences are LNHDA and SQIVND (reference sequence). The CDR3 runs to 13 residues. The chain's CDR3 is CASSSRPHTEAFF. The CDR3 bases are TGTGCCAGTAGTAGCAGGCCCCACACTGAAGCTTTCTTT.

V and J are TRBV11-3 and TRBJ1-1; D gene ambiguous. There are 13 residues in the CDR3. In germline, CDR1 is SGHNT, CDR2 YENEEA. V shed 4 bases and J shed 4 bases, with 10 bases lying between them. The CDR3 reads CASSSSMTTEAFF. The CDR3, as DNA: TGTGCCAGCAGCTCGAGTATGACCACTGAAGCTTTCTTT.

The chain joins TRBV5-1 to TRBJ2-2; D call uncertain. CDR3 length: 14 residues. CDR1 is SGHRS, CDR2 YFSETQ, per germline. Trimming took off 2 bases at V and 6 bases at J, with 11 bases between the two ends. The CDR3 DNA follows: TGCGCCAGCAGCTTAATGCCCGGGCCCGGGGAGCTGTTTTTT. Its protein product is CASSLMPGPGELFF.

The V call is TRBV21-1, the J call TRBJ1-5; the table's D gene call, TRBD1, was not cross checked with the DNA. TRBV21-1 is termed a pseudogene. The CDR3 is 15 residues long. The CDR3 DNA reads as TGTGCCAGTCCGACAGGGGGCGGGGTCGATCAGCCCCAGCATTTT. It codes for CASPTGGGVDQPQHF.

The V call is TRBV9, the J call TRBJ2-5; D is undetermined. Germline V gene sequence: CDR1 SGDLS, CDR2 YYNGEE. V lost 0 bases, J lost 5 bases, and 14 bases lay in between. This CDR3 is 15 amino acids long. CDR3: CASSVGSTLRETQYF. The CDR3 DNA reads TGTGCCAGCAGCGTAGGGTCTACCCTTCGGGAGACCCAGTACTTC.

The rearrangement uses TRBV5-6 and TRBJ2-1; D may be TRBD2 (6 bases). Trimming took 6 bases from V and 8 from J, leaving 21 bases between them. This CDR3 comprises 15 residues. The germline V gene has CDR1 SGHDT and CDR2 YYEEEE. The CDR3: CASIRGPSEDDEQFF. The CDR3 DNA reads as TGTGCCAGCATCCGCGGGCCTAGCGAGGATGATGAGCAGTTCTTC.

The chain joins TRBV5-1 to TRBJ1-6; D remains unclear. Germline V lookup: CDR1 SGHRS, CDR2 YFSETQ. With 3 bases removed from V and 6 bases from J, the gap between germline ends came to 13 bases. This CDR3 spans 15 amino acids. CDR3 sequence: CASSYDGVLNSPLHF. DNA of the CDR3: TGCGCCAGCAGCTATGACGGGGTGCTTAATTCACCCCTCCACTTT.

J is TRBJ1-1 and V is TRBV2; tentative D call: TRBD1 (6 bases). The germline gives CDR1 SNHLY, CDR2 FYNNEI. V was cut by 3 bases and J by 1 base, with 15 bases left in between. This CDR3 is 16 amino acids long. The CDR3 protein is CASSDQPGAWNTEAFF. CDR3 bases: TGTGCCAGCAGTGACCAACCGGGGGCCTGGAACACTGAAGCTTTCTTT.

The CDR3 sequence is CASSLFARRRDSGNTIYF. In nucleotides, the CDR3 is TGTGCCAGCAGCTTGTTCGCCAGGCGGCGTGACTCTGGAAACACCATATATTTT. The V and J genes are TRBV7-2 and TRBJ1-3, with D unresolved. The CDR3 runs 18 residues. Trimming left V 3 bases short and J 0 bases short, with 18 bases between. Looked up from germline, CDR1 is SGHTA and CDR2 is FQGNSA. The whole variable domain, remainder taken from reference TRBV7-2 and TRBJ1-3, is GAGVSQSPSNKVTEKGKDVELRCDPISGHTALYWYRQSLGQGLEFLIYFQGNSAPDKSGLPSDRFSAERTGGSVSTLTIQRTQQEDSAVYLCASSLFARRRDSGNTIYFGEGSWLTVV.